This T cell receptor beta chain came from a study of T cell repertoires in cytomegalovirus infection. About the study: As its CMV epitopes, the study selected recently identified HLA-C-restricted and well-studied HLA-B-restricted targets. Broader study findings: Clonotype analysis showed dominance of the ex vivo response by HLA-C-restricted CMV-specific TCR beta clonotypes.

Trimming took off 4 bases at V and 11 bases at J, with 14 bases between the two ends. CDR1 and CDR2 (germline): SNHLY, FYNNEI. This CDR3 region has 13 residues. TCRdb independently ran MiXCR on the reads; one entry per CDR3 protein. In the table there are just under 500,000 distinct CDR3 sequences, 33% of which are singletons. As regards this clonotype: Its antigen is undetermined.

Sequencing used cultured PBMCs, obtained from culture after CMV antigen stimulation. The genes are TRBV2 and TRBJ1-4; no clear D gene. This sequence originates from a human donor in good health (CMV status not recorded). Some clones in this sample may be carry-over from other donors' samples. The CDR3 region is CASSVRRMEKLFF. In DNA, the CDR3 is TGTGCCAGCAGTGTGAGGAGGATGGAGAAACTGTTTTTT.